This TCR beta chain was recorded in a study of identical twins. Overall study findings and caveats: Twin sharing of out-of-frame TCR alpha was underestimated by models in monozygotic pairs. Within cord blood, abundant beta clonotypes carried fewer insertions, but memory repertoires showed no such trend. Possibly, invariant MAIT and iNKT cells partly confounded zero-insertion analyses.

On this clonotype itself: The antigen is not known.

Using its own MiXCR run on the 5' RACE reads, TCRdb lists one record per CDR3 protein. The sample includes about 200,000 distinct CDR3 sequences, around 8% of them seen just once. These same data were also listed under a study on yellow fever vaccine responses in identical twins.

What was sequenced was memory (CD45RO+) T cells sorted from blood. This sequence originates from a woman aged 18-35 years in good health.

The CDR3 sequence is CATSSGWGVRQETQYF. CDR3 bases: TGTGCCACCAGCTCTGGATGGGGGGTTCGGCAAGAGACCCAGTACTTC. The chain carries TRBV24-1 and TRBJ2-5, with a tentative D call TRBD2 (6 bases). CDR1 and CDR2 (germline): KGHDR, SFDVKD. The CDR3 totals 16 residues. V was cut by 7 bases and J by 2 bases, with 19 bases left in between.